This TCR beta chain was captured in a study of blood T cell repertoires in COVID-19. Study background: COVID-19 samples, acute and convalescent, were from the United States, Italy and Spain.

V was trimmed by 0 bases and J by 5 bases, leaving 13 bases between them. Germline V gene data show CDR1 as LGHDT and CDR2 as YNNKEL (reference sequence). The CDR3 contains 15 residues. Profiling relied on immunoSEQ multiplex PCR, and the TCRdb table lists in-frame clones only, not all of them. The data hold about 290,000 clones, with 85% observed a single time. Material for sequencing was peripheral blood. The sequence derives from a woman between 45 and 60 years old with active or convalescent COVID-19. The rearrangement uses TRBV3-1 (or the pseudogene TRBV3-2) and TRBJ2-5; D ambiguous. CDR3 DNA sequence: TGTGCCAGCAGCCAAGATGGTCTAGGAGTGGAGACCCAGTACTTC. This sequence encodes CASSQDGLGVETQYF.